This T cell receptor beta chain was obtained from a study of blood T cell repertoires in COVID-19. Study details: The United States, Italy and Spain provided the acute and convalescent COVID-19 samples.

This clone was recorded once. Seattle participants joined during active infection and were tracked over time. Per the study methods: Nucleated cell counts were estimated from reference gene primer amplification. Libraries were prepared by immunoSEQ multiplex PCR; TCRdb keeps only in-frame clonotypes and omits some of them. V and J calls and clone size are copied from that table; D and trimming were computed from the DNA. Among 250,000 to 350,000 clones listed, roughly 84% were seen once. The CDR3 contains 17 residues. Germline CDR1 and CDR2: MGHRA and YSYEKL. V lost 0 bases and J lost 7; bases outside the gene matches: 10.

Input material: peripheral blood. This clonotype was sampled from a human donor with COVID-19, enrolled during active disease. The donor label of this sample is uncertain. The rearrangement links TRBV4-1 to TRBJ2-1; TRBD2 matches 9 bases. CDR3 nucleotides: TGCGCCAGCAGCCAAGATAACGTAGCGGGAGTAAGTAATGAGCAGTTCTTC. Amino acids: CASSQDNVAGVSNEQFF.